A selection of T cell receptor beta chains follows, all from one sample in a study of T cell changes during pregnancy in multiple sclerosis. Data came from immunoSEQ multiplex PCR; TCRdb stores just in-frame clones and leaves some out. The sample lists more than 60,000 clones; around nine tenths were seen once. The sample here was peripheral blood, taken before pregnancy. The receptors stem from a female donor with multiple sclerosis, enrolled in a pregnancy study. Each CDR3 is given with its conserved first and last residue. A D gene is named only where the DNA matches it firmly. A row's size may be missing; if present it is once, few, many or a size class.

>.|.|TRBJ2-7|14|TRBV27
TGTGCCAGCAGTTGGGTGGGGGGGCCGCGAGTGCAGTACTTC
CASSWVGGPRVQYF
>.|.|TRBJ1-4|15|TRBV21-1
TGTGCCAGCAGCAATCTCCGGAGGTTTAATGAAAAACTGTTTTTT
CASSNLRRFNEKLFF
>.|.|TRBJ2-7|16|TRBV14
TGTGCCAGCAGCCCCCGGCTCGCCAGGGCTGGGGACGAGCAGTACTTC
CASSPRLARAGDEQYF
>once|.|TRBJ1-6|14|TRBV14
TGTGCCAGCAGCCAAGCCAGGGCGGTGTCACCCCTCCACTTT
CASSQARAVSPLHF
>.|.|TRBJ1-5|13|TRBV4-2
TGTGCCAGCAGCCAAGACAGATATCAGCCCCAGCATTTT
CASSQDRYQPQHF
>.|.|TRBJ1-5|14|TRBV4-1
TGCGCCAGCAGTCCCGACAGACTCAATCAGCCCCAGCATTTT
CASSPDRLNQPQHF
>.|TRBD2|TRBJ2-7|13|TRBV2
TGTGCCAGCAAGCGGGACCCCTACTACGAGCAGTACTTC
CASKRDPYYEQYF
>.|TRBD1|TRBJ2-1|18|TRBV4-3
TGCGCCAGCAGCCAAGGGCAGCAAGGGACAGGGGGCCGCAATGAGCAGTTCTTC
CASSQGQQGTGGRNEQFF
>.|.|TRBJ1-1|14|TRBV4-3
TGCGCCAGCAGCCAAGTCGCGGGGGACACTGAAGCTTTCTTT
CASSQVAGDTEAFF
>.|.|TRBJ2-7|13|TRBV6-4
TGTGCCAGCAGTCCTACAGGAAACTACGAGCAGTACTTC
CASSPTGNYEQYF
>.|.|TRBJ2-1|15|TRBV6-1
TGTGCCAGCAGTGAAGCGCTTCAGGGCCTAGGGGTGGGGTTCTTC
CASSEALQGLGVGFF
>.|.|TRBJ1-6|15|TRBV9
TGTGCCAGCAGCGTAGATCAGGGAGGAAATTCACCCCTCCACTTT
CASSVDQGGNSPLHF
>once|TRBD1|TRBJ2-5|12|TRBV7-9
TGTGCCAGCAGCGAACAGGGGGTGGCCCAGTACTTC
CASSEQGVAQYF
>.|.|TRBJ2-7|14|TRBV4-2
TGTGCCAGCAGCCAAGGGATCGTCGGGTACGAGCAGTACTTC
CASSQGIVGYEQYF
>.|.|TRBJ1-6|14|TRBV2
TGTGCCAGCAGTGAAACCACGGGAAAGCACCCCCTCCACTTT
CASSETTGKHPLHF
>.|.|TRBJ1-5|14|TRBV7-2
TGTGCCAGCAGCTCCCAGAAGGGGGATCAGCCCCAGCATTTT
CASSSQKGDQPQHF
>.|TRBD1|TRBJ2-3|15|TRBV18
TGTGCCAGCTCACCGGGACAGACAAGCCCCGATACGCAGTATTTT
CASSPGQTSPDTQYF
>.|.|TRBJ2-1|14|TRBV15
TGTGCCACCAGCAGACGTAGACAGGGAGGTGAGCAGTTCTTC
CATSRRRQGGEQFF
>.|.|TRBJ2-7|14|TRBV7-2
TGTGCCAGCAACTTCGACAGTTCCTCCTACGAGCAGTACTTC
CASNFDSSSYEQYF
>.|TRBD1|TRBJ1-1|18|TRBV4-2
TGTGCCAGCAGCGGTTTCGGGACAGGGGGCCGTAAAGGCACTGAAGCTTTCTTT
CASSGFGTGGRKGTEAFF
>.|TRBD2|TRBJ2-3|16|TRBV7-2
TGTGCCAGCAGCTCGGAGTGGGGAGGGAGCGCAGATACGCAGTATTTT
CASSSEWGGSADTQYF
>.|.|TRBJ1-1|14|TRBV19
TGTGCCAGTAGTGCCAGACTACTGAACACTGAAGCTTTCTTT
CASSARLLNTEAFF
>.|.|TRBJ2-5|13|TRBV12-5
TGTGCTAGTGGTTTGGACTACCAAGAGACCCAGTACTTC
CASGLDYQETQYF
>once|TRBD1|TRBJ1-6|13|TRBV6-6
TGTGCCGGAGGGGGACAGGGTAATTCACCCCTCCACTTT
CAGGGQGNSPLHF
>.|.|TRBJ1-2|15|TRBV29-1
TGCAGCGTCCGCGGAGGGTTTAAGGCTAACTATGGCTACACCTTC
CSVRGGFKANYGYTF
>.|TRBD2|TRBJ2-6|15|TRBV7-6
TGTGCCAGCAGCCCCCGGGGGGATGGGGCCAACGTCCTGACTTTC
CASSPRGDGANVLTF
>.|.|TRBJ2-4|16|TRBV5-1
TGCGCCAGCAGCTTGGCGGGGGATATAGCCAAAAACATTCAGTACTTC
CASSLAGDIAKNIQYF
>.|TRBD1|TRBJ2-7|13|TRBV7-9
TGTGCCAGCAGGGGACAGGGGGCGGAGGAGCAGTACTTC
CASRGQGAEEQYF
>.|.|TRBJ1-1|14|TRBV27
TGTGCCAGCAGTTTATCGGGCGGGGCCACTGAAGCTTTCTTT
CASSLSGGATEAFF
>.|TRBD1|TRBJ1-5|16|TRBV5-1
TGCGCCAGCAGCCCGGGGACAGCCCCGGCAAATCAGCCCCAGCATTTT
CASSPGTAPANQPQHF
>.|TRBD1|TRBJ2-7|16|TRBV5-4
TGTGCCAGCAGCCATATACCGGGACAGTACTCCTACGAGCAGTACTTC
CASSHIPGQYSYEQYF
>.|TRBD1|TRBJ2-1|18|TRBV14
TGTGCCAGCAGCCAAGATACCCGCAGGGGGTTTGCAAGGTATGAGCAGTTCTTC
CASSQDTRRGFARYEQFF
>.|.|TRBJ1-1|12|TRBV6-6
TGTGCCAGCAGTCGTATGGGAGTTGAAGCTTTCTTT
CASSRMGVEAFF
>.|.|TRBJ2-1|17|TRBV7-8
TGTGCCAGCAGCTTAGCGGGGGGGCTAGCGTCCTACAATGAGCAGTTCTTC
CASSLAGGLASYNEQFF
>.|.|TRBJ1-6|17|TRBV10-3
TGTGCCATCAGTAAGTCATCGGGGAGGGCTGATAATTCACCCCTCCACTTT
CAISKSSGRADNSPLHF
>.|TRBD1|TRBJ2-2|14|TRBV13
TGTGCCGGGACCGGACAGGGGCTATTCGGGGAGCTGTTTTTT
CAGTGQGLFGELFF
>.|.|TRBJ2-3|14|TRBV5-6
TGTGCCAGCAGCTTGGTGGGGCCCACAGATACGCAGTATTTT
CASSLVGPTDTQYF
>.|TRBD2|TRBJ2-7|16|TRBV6-6
TGTGCCAGCAGGGGGGTGACTAGCGGGGGGACAAGGGAGCAGTACTTC
CASRGVTSGGTREQYF
>.|.|TRBJ2-3|13|TRBV9
TGTGCCAGCAGCTACTACACGGGAGATACGCAGTATTTT
CASSYYTGDTQYF
>once|TRBD1|TRBJ1-1|15|TRBV9
TGTGCCAGCAGCCCCCGAGCGGCAGGGGGCACTGAAGCTTTCTTT
CASSPRAAGGTEAFF
>.|.|TRBJ2-2|14|TRBV7-2
TGTGCCAGCAGCTTACTCAGTTCCACCGGGGAGCTGTTTTTT
CASSLLSSTGELFF
>.|.|TRBJ2-1|11|TRBV9
TGTGCCAGCGAGGGCTACAATGAGCAGTTCTTC
CASEGYNEQFF
>once|.|TRBJ1-2|13|TRBV6-1
TGTGCCAGCGACCCGGGGGGAAACTATGGCTACACCTTC
CASDPGGNYGYTF
>.|.|TRBJ1-2|14|TRBV27
TGTGCCAGCAGTTTGTCAGGCCAAAGCTATGGCTACACCTTC
CASSLSGQSYGYTF
>.|.|TRBJ1-1|13|TRBV30
TGTGCCTGGAGCGGCCAGGGGAACACTGAAGCTTTCTTT
CAWSGQGNTEAFF
>.|.|TRBJ2-5|12|TRBV2
TGTGCCAGCAGTAGGGGTCTCGAGACCCAGTACTTC
CASSRGLETQYF
>.|.|TRBJ2-5|14|TRBV9
TGTGCCAGCAGCGTAACGGGGAGGCAAGAGACCCAGTACTTC
CASSVTGRQETQYF
>.|.|TRBJ2-7|13|TRBV11-3
TGTGCCAGCAGCGCAGGGGTAAGATACGAGCAGTACTTC
CASSAGVRYEQYF
>.|TRBD2|TRBJ2-3|15|TRBV6-1
TGTGCCAGCAGTCCCCTAGCGGGGGGGAGCGATACGCAGTATTTT
CASSPLAGGSDTQYF
>.|.|TRBJ2-1|15|TRBV7-8
TGTGCCAGCAGCTTGGGTACTAGAGTCAACAATGAGCAGTTCTTC
CASSLGTRVNNEQFF
>.|TRBD2|TRBJ2-7|19|TRBV4-3
TGCGCCAGCAGCCATGGCAGGGGAGGACTAGCGGGGCGGTCCTACGAGCAGTACTTC
CASSHGRGGLAGRSYEQYF
>few|.|TRBJ2-5|12|TRBV30
TGTGCCTGGAGTGCAGGCCAAGAGACCCAGTACTTC
CAWSAGQETQYF